The following is a T cell receptor (beta chain) sequence with its context. The antigen remains undetermined. The data were obtained in a study of cytomegalovirus exposure and HLA in healthy donors. Use of 60 Vbeta and 13 Jbeta primers characterized the PCR. Original analysis: Around 10 million shared chains were among some 75 million unique TCR beta chains counted in a later analysis. Method: immunoSEQ multiplex PCR; TCRdb's copy keeps in-frame clones and lacks some. D and trimming were read from the DNA, whereas the V and J calls and clone size are those reported in that table. The sample includes around 150,000 clones, under 90% seen only once; the top ten take approximately 4.5%. Overall study results and limits: Most TCR sequences were rare, but some public TCRs occurred in many donors. Published work reported that the classifier diagnosed cytomegalovirus status with high specificity and sensitivity. It was likely that a cluster of highly shared sequence variants was a sequencing artifact.

The CDR3 is 18 amino acids. CDR1 is LNHDA and CDR2 is SQIVND in the germline V gene (reference sequence). The germline V and J ends were trimmed by 5 bases and 1 base, with 23 bases remaining between them. This chain uses TRBV19 with TRBJ1-1, with D possibly matching TRBD1 (6 bases). This clonotype was obtained from a man younger than 40 in good health and CMV-seronegative. Specimen: PBMCs. In DNA form, the CDR3 reads TGTGCCAGTAGTCGGTTACGGTCATGGACAGACGAGAACACTGAAGCTTTCTTT. Translation: CASSRLRSWTDENTEAFF.